This is a list of T cell receptor beta chains from one sample in a study of T cells after yellow fever vaccination. Each CDR3 protein is one row after TCRdb ran MiXCR on the 5' RACE reads. The table has around 400,000 distinct CDR3 sequences, under 14% seen once. The sequenced sample was PBMCs, obtained on the day of the first yellow fever vaccination. The receptors stem from a young man who received the YFV17D yellow fever vaccine. Each CDR3 is given with its conserved first and last residue. A D gene is named only where the DNA matches it firmly. Expanded clones are given a class, and other clones once, few, many or no size at all.

DNA: TGCGCCAGCACCCTAAACCCAGTAAACACTGAAGCTTTCTTT
CDR3: CASTLNPVNTEAFF
D: NA
J: TRBJ1-1
V: TRBV5-1
size: NA

DNA: TGTGCCAGCAGTTACAGGGGGCTAAGCACAGATACGCAGTATTTT
CDR3: CASSYRGLSTDTQYF
D: TRBD1
J: TRBJ2-3
V: TRBV6-5
size: many

DNA: TGTGCCAGCAGTTTCCGGGACAGGGGGCTTTCCTATAATTCACCCCTCCACTTT
CDR3: CASSFRDRGLSYNSPLHF
D: TRBD1
J: TRBJ1-6
V: TRBV27
size: NA

DNA: TGTGCCAGCGGGTCCCTCGGGACGCGCCGGGCGGAGCAGTTCTTC
CDR3: CASGSLGTRRAEQFF
D: NA
J: TRBJ2-1
V: TRBV6-1
size: few

DNA: TGCGCCAGCAGCCGGACTACCGAAGAGACCCAGTACTTC
CDR3: CASSRTTEETQYF
D: NA
J: TRBJ2-5
V: TRBV5-1
size: many

DNA: TGTGCCAGCAGTTACACAGGCCATAACACTGAAGCTTTCTTT
CDR3: CASSYTGHNTEAFF
D: NA
J: TRBJ1-1
V: TRBV6-5
size: NA

DNA: TGTGCCAGCAGCTTAGTTGGGGGGGCAATCCAACCCGGGGAGCTGTTTTTT
CDR3: CASSLVGGAIQPGELFF
D: NA
J: TRBJ2-2
V: TRBV11-2
size: few

DNA: TGTGCCAGCAGTAATCCAGCAGGACAGCCTCTCTACGAGCAGTACTTC
CDR3: CASSNPAGQPLYEQYF
D: NA
J: TRBJ2-7
V: TRBV7-9
size: many

DNA: TGTGCCAGCAGCCAAGGGGAAAGGGGGTTCAATCAGCCCCAGCATTTT
CDR3: CASSQGERGFNQPQHF
D: NA
J: TRBJ1-5
V: TRBV3-1
size: NA

DNA: TGTGCCAGCAGTTACTCAGGGACTAGCGGGGGCGGTGGGACCGGGGAGCTGTTTTTT
CDR3: CASSYSGTSGGGGTGELFF
D: TRBD2
J: TRBJ2-2
V: TRBV6-5
size: few

DNA: TGCGCCAGCAGCCACCTCCCCAGGCGGGGGGGGTCCACAGATACGCAGTATTTT
CDR3: CASSHLPRRGGSTDTQYF
D: TRBD2
J: TRBJ2-3
V: TRBV4-1
size: NA

DNA: TGTGCCACCAGTGATGCGGGGGGGCCTCAAGAGACCCAGTACTTC
CDR3: CATSDAGGPQETQYF
D: TRBD2
J: TRBJ2-5
V: TRBV24-1
size: once

DNA: TGTGCCAGCAGTTCTCATGAAGGGCTGAACACTGAAGCTTTCTTT
CDR3: CASSSHEGLNTEAFF
D: NA
J: TRBJ1-1
V: TRBV28
size: few

DNA: TGCAGTGCTAGTCAACTAGCGGGGGAGCAAGAGACCCAGTACTTC
CDR3: CSASQLAGEQETQYF
D: TRBD2
J: TRBJ2-5
V: TRBV20-1
size: few

DNA: TGTGCCAGCAGGGAGGACAGGGTCAATGAAAAACTGTTTTTT
CDR3: CASREDRVNEKLFF
D: TRBD1
J: TRBJ1-4
V: TRBV6-2/TRBV6-3
size: NA

DNA: TGCGCCAGCAGCCAAGATCAGGCGGATAGCTCCTATAATTCACCCCTCCACTTT
CDR3: CASSQDQADSSYNSPLHF
D: NA
J: TRBJ1-6
V: TRBV4-1
size: NA

DNA: TGTGCCAGCAGCCTCGCCGCGTCGGGGGTAGATACGCAGTATTTT
CDR3: CASSLAASGVDTQYF
D: NA
J: TRBJ2-3
V: TRBV4-2
size: NA

DNA: TGTGCCAGCAGTCAAGCAGGGATCAAGCAGTTCTTC
CDR3: CASSQAGIKQFF
D: NA
J: TRBJ2-1
V: TRBV28
size: once

DNA: TGTGCCAGCTCACCAATCTCGGGACTGAACTATGGCTACACCTTC
CDR3: CASSPISGLNYGYTF
D: NA
J: TRBJ1-2
V: TRBV18
size: NA

DNA: TGTCCCAGCGGATCCATAGATACGCAGTATTTT
CDR3: CPSGSIDTQYF
D: NA
J: TRBJ2-3
V: TRBV5-6
size: NA

DNA: TGTGCCAGCAGCTTACAGGGCCCGGATACGCAGTATTTT
CDR3: CASSLQGPDTQYF
D: NA
J: TRBJ2-3
V: TRBV7-9
size: few

DNA: TGTGCCAGCAGCCCGGGCGGGGGGCACACAGATACGCAGTATTTT
CDR3: CASSPGGGHTDTQYF
D: TRBD2
J: TRBJ2-3
V: TRBV7-2
size: NA

DNA: TGTGCCAGCAGTGGTTGGACGGAAAATCAGCCCCAGCATTTT
CDR3: CASSGWTENQPQHF
D: NA
J: TRBJ1-5
V: TRBV2
size: few

DNA: TGTGCCAGCAGCACCGGGACAGGGTTATACACTGAAGCTTTCTTT
CDR3: CASSTGTGLYTEAFF
D: TRBD1
J: TRBJ1-1
V: TRBV7-9
size: NA

DNA: TGTGCCGGAAAAAACAGGGGGACTAACTATGGCTACACCTTC
CDR3: CAGKNRGTNYGYTF
D: TRBD1
J: TRBJ1-2
V: TRBV5-4
size: NA

DNA: TGTGCCAGCAGCTTAACGGGTTATGGCCGTGGAGGGACCCAGTACTTC
CDR3: CASSLTGYGRGGTQYF
D: NA
J: TRBJ2-5
V: TRBV7-2
size: few

DNA: TGCGCCAGCAGCGTGGCGTCGTTTGATGGGAGCTACGAGCAGTACTTC
CDR3: CASSVASFDGSYEQYF
D: NA
J: TRBJ2-7
V: TRBV5-1
size: NA

DNA: TGTGCCAGCAGCCAAGAGTATACAGGGGAGACCCAGTACTTC
CDR3: CASSQEYTGETQYF
D: NA
J: TRBJ2-5
V: TRBV4-2
size: NA

DNA: TGTGCCAGCAGCGTCTCCAGTCAACCCACTGAAGCTTTCTTT
CDR3: CASSVSSQPTEAFF
D: NA
J: TRBJ1-1
V: TRBV9
size: NA

DNA: TGCGCCAGCAGTCCACAGGGTGGAGATGGCTACACCTTC
CDR3: CASSPQGGDGYTF
D: NA
J: TRBJ1-2
V: TRBV10-2
size: few

DNA: TGTGCCAGCAGCAAAGAGGAGGCGGCCGACAGCTCTGGGGCCAACGTCCTGACTTTC
CDR3: CASSKEEAADSSGANVLTF
D: NA
J: TRBJ2-6
V: TRBV21-1
size: NA

DNA: TGTGCCAGCATCCGGGGAGGTAGCACAGATACGCAGTATTTT
CDR3: CASIRGGSTDTQYF
D: NA
J: TRBJ2-3
V: TRBV7-2
size: few

DNA: TGTGCCAGCAGCTTTGGTAAGGGGTCCTACGAGCAGTACTTC
CDR3: CASSFGKGSYEQYF
D: NA
J: TRBJ2-7
V: TRBV13
size: NA

DNA: TGTGCCTGGAGTGGGGGGACACGGTATAATTCACCCCTCCACTTT
CDR3: CAWSGGTRYNSPLHF
D: NA
J: TRBJ1-6
V: TRBV30
size: NA

DNA: TGCGCCAGCAGCTGGCGGGGGCCAGACAATGAGCAGTTCTTC
CDR3: CASSWRGPDNEQFF
D: NA
J: TRBJ2-1
V: TRBV5-1
size: few

DNA: TGTGCCACCAGTGTTCCGGGACTACCATCCCAGTACTTC
CDR3: CATSVPGLPSQYF
D: TRBD2
J: TRBJ2-5
V: TRBV24-1
size: NA

DNA: TGTGCCAGCAGCCAAGATAATGGAGGCCCCAATGAGCAGTTCTTC
CDR3: CASSQDNGGPNEQFF
D: NA
J: TRBJ2-1
V: TRBV4-2
size: NA

DNA: TGCGCCAGCAGTCAAGGACACATGAACACCGGGGAGCTGTTTTTT
CDR3: CASSQGHMNTGELFF
D: NA
J: TRBJ2-2
V: TRBV23-1
size: NA

DNA: TGCGCCAGCAGCCTCGCCCCCGGACAGTACTACGAGCAGTACTTC
CDR3: CASSLAPGQYYEQYF
D: NA
J: TRBJ2-7
V: TRBV4-1
size: few

DNA: TGCAGTGCTAAGGCCGGGAATCAGCCCCAGCATTTT
CDR3: CSAKAGNQPQHF
D: NA
J: TRBJ1-5
V: TRBV20-1
size: few